One and the same sample provided the 5 T cell receptor beta chains below, sequenced in a study of blood T cell repertoires in COVID-19 (dated by TCRdb to about 2020). Library generation was performed with the immunoSEQ multiplex PCR assay. Entries here come from immuneACCESS through TCRdb and include only in-frame sequences with V and J called. Some clones fail to appear in such tables; in the studies checked, an unresolved V gene covers under half of the shortfall, and the cause of the remainder is unknown. Here the sample has roughly 140,000 clones; around 91% occur a single time. The ten most abundant clones make up approximately 3% of the sample. The specimen sequenced was peripheral blood. These receptors were collected from a woman in her sixties with active COVID-19.

The gene calls are TRBV7-2 and TRBJ2-5; D perhaps matches TRBD2 (5 bases). The CDR3 totals 14 residues. V dropped 5 bases and J dropped 3 bases, with 13 bases sitting between them. CDR1 is SGHTA and CDR2 is FQGNSA in the germline V gene. The CDR3 sequence: CASSPEGRKETQYF. The CDR3, as DNA: TGTGCCAGCAGCCCTGAGGGCCGAAAAGAGACCCAGTACTTC.

The chain is built from TRBV6-1 and TRBJ1-1; TRBD1 is a possible D gene (5 bases). Trimming removed 4 bases from V and 3 bases from J, with 12 bases in between. Germline V lookup: CDR1 MNHNS, CDR2 SASEGT. The CDR3 is made up of 14 amino acids. This CDR3 reads CASSVGAGDTEAFF. CDR3 coding DNA: TGTGCCAGCAGTGTAGGGGCTGGGGACACTGAAGCTTTCTTT.

The chain joins TRBV6-1 to TRBJ2-1; D perhaps matches TRBD2 (6 bases). The CDR3 runs to 15 residues. Germline V lookup: CDR1 MNHNS, CDR2 SASEGT. Trimming shortened V by 3 bases and J by 3 bases, and 12 bases separated the two germline ends. The CDR3 is CASSEGLARYNEQFF. For the CDR3, the DNA is TGTGCCAGCAGTGAGGGTCTAGCGCGCTACAATGAGCAGTTCTTC.

The J gene is TRBJ1-2, the V gene TRBV7-2; perhaps TRBD1 as D (5 bases). The CDR3 contains 13 residues. Germline V gene sequence: CDR1 SGHTA, CDR2 FQGNSA. V lost 3 bases, J lost 1 base, and 6 bases lay in between. The CDR3 loop reads CASSFQGNYGYTF. In DNA form, the CDR3 reads TGTGCCAGCAGCTTTCAGGGTAACTATGGCTACACCTTC.

CDR3 in amino acids: CATSDRTGGTRTGELFF. The CDR3 DNA reads TGTGCCACCAGTGATAGGACAGGGGGCACCCGCACCGGGGAGCTGTTTTTT. The chain joins TRBV24-1 to TRBJ2-2; TRBD1 matches at 11 bases. The germline V gene has CDR1 KGHDR and CDR2 SFDVKD. The CDR3 sequence is 17 residues long. Trimming took 3 bases from V and 4 from J; bases not matched to a gene: 6.